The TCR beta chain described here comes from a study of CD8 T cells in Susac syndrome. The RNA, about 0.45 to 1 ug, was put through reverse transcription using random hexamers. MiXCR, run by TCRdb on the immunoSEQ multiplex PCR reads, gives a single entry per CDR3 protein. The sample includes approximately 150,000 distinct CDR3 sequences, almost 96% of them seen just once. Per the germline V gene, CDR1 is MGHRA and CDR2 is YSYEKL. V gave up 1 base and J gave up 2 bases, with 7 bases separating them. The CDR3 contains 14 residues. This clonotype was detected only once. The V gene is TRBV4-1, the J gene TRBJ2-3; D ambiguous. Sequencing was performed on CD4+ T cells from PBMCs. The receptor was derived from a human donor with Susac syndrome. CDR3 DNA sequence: TGCGCCAGCAGCCAAGCCTACTCCACAGATACGCAGTATTTT. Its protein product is CASSQAYSTDTQYF.